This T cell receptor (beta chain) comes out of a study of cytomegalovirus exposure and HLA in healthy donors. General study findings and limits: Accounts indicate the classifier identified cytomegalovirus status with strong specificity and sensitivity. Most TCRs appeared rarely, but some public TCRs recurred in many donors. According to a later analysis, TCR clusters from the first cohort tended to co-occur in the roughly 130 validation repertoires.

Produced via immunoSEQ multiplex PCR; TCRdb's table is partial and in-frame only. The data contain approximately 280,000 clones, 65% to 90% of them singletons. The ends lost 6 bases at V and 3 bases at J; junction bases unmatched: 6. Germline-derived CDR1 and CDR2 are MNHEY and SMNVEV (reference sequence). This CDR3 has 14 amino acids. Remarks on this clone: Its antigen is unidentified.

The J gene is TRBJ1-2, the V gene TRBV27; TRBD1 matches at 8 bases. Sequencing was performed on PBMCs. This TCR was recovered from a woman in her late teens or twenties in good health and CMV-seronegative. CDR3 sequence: CASRQGAAYYGYTF. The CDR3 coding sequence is TGTGCCAGCAGGCAGGGGGCTGCTTACTATGGCTACACCTTC.